This T cell receptor (beta chain) stems from a study of post-analysis software for immune sequencing data. As for the study in general: There were relapsing-remitting, secondary progressive and progressive-relapsing multiple sclerosis among the disease courses included. Whole-study results and caveats: Strong same-batch co-clustering of samples appeared with F measure clustering. In patients, TRBV5-6, TRBV5-1 and TRBV20-1 belonged to five TRBV segments found more frequently than in controls. People with multiple sclerosis had a significantly lower normalized Chao1 diversity than controls did.

The germline gives CDR1 LGHDT, CDR2 YNNKEL (reference sequence). The V and J ends lost 2 bases and 1 base respectively, with 5 bases between them. The CDR3 loop spans 13 amino acids. Tagging with unique molecular identifiers was a feature of the TCR beta cDNA libraries. Out of about 1 to 11 million T cells, 480,000 or so cDNA molecules were generated. TCRdb reprocessed the PCR reads via MiXCR and lists one record per CDR3 protein. The data show 750,000 to 950,000 distinct CDR3 sequences, with about 43% seen just once and over 4.5% held by the top ten. With respect to this clonotype: No antigen is known for it.

The TCR originated in a girl aged 10 to 17 with multiple sclerosis. Sequencing was carried out using blood. The V and J genes are TRBV3-1 and TRBJ1-1; D unresolved. CDR3 DNA sequence: TGTGCCAGCAGCCAAAACAGGAACACTGAAGCTTTCTTT. This gives the protein CASSQNRNTEAFF.